This TCR beta chain emerged from a study of blood T cell repertoires in COVID-19. Study as a whole: Some COVID-19 samples were acute and others convalescent; all came from the United States, Italy and Spain. Sources were T cells, B-cell-depleted T cells, or PBMCs; the material itself was cDNA or gDNA.

What the recovered Cohort 3 donors had was two negative PCRs, clearance, or symptom resolution. As handled by the study authors: Estimation of nucleated cell counts relied on the amplification of reference gene primers. The data were produced by immunoSEQ multiplex PCR, yet TCRdb's version contains in-frame clones alone and is incomplete. The V and J calls and clone size were taken over from that table, and D and trimming were inferred from the DNA. This table has 200,000 or so clones, around 90% appearing once. The CDR3 is 12 residues long. Trimming took off 6 bases at V and 3 bases at J, with 8 bases between the two ends. In germline, CDR1 is MDHEN, CDR2 SYDVKM.

J is TRBJ1-2 and V is TRBV28; the D is unclear. This clonotype was obtained from a woman in her late teens or twenties who had recovered from COVID-19. Sequenced: PBMCs or T cells enriched from blood (not recorded which). The CDR3: CASSLRYYGYTF. CDR3 nucleotide sequence: TGTGCCAGCAGCCTCAGATACTATGGCTACACCTTC.